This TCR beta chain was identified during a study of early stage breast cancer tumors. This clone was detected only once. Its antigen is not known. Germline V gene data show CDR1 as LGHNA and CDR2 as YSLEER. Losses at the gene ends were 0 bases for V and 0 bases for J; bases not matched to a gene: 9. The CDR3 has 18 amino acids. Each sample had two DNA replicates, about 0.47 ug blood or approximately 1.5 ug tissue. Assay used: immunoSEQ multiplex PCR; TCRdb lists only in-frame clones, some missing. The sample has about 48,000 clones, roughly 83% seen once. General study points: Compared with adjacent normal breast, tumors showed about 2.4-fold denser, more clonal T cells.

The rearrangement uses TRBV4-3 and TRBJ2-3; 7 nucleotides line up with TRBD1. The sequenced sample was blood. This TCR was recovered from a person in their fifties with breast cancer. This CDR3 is CASSQESTGAGSTDTQYF. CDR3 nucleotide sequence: TGCGCCAGCAGCCAAGAATCTACAGGGGCAGGAAGCACAGATACGCAGTATTTT.